This T cell receptor (beta chain) was retrieved from a study of CD8+CD57+ T cells in acquired aplastic anemia. Overall study context: On average, sorted CD4+ and CD8+ cells gave around 3 ug of DNA.

The CDR3 spans 13 residues. The junction had 1 base not matched to a gene; V was cut back by 2 bases and J by 6 bases. Patients picked for sequencing had shown CD8+CD57+ cell expansion detected by flow cytometry. Profiling of TCR beta VDJ combinations and CDR3 sequences used genomic DNA as template. TCRdb re-derived calls from the reads in MiXCR, one entry per CDR3 protein. The top ten clones hold approximately 81% of a sample with 75,000 to 80,000 distinct CDR3 sequences, 55% to 75% of them seen once. The J gene is TRBJ2-1, the V gene TRBV12-3 or TRBV12-4; 7 nucleotides agree with TRBD2. Material: sorted CD4+, CD8+, or CD8+CD57+ T cells (not recorded which) from PBMCs. This receptor was taken from a human donor with aplastic anemia. The CDR3 DNA reads TGTGCCAGCAGTTTACGGGAGGTCAATGAGCAGTTCTTC. Its protein product is CASSLREVNEQFF.